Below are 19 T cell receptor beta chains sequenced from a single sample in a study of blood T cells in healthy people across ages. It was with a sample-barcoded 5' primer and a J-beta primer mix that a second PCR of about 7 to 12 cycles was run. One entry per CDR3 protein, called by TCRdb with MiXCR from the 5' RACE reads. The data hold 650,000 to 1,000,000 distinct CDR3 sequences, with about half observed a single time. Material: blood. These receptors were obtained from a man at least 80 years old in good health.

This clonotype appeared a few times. This CDR3 reads CSAGERGSHTDTQYF. DNA of the CDR3: TGCAGTGCCGGGGAGAGGGGCAGCCACACAGATACGCAGTATTTT. This chain connects TRBV20-1 to TRBJ2-3; D could derive from TRBD1 or TRBD2 (5 bases each). Germline loops: CDR1 DFQATT, CDR2 SNEGSKA (reference sequence). Trimming left V 6 bases short and J 2 bases short, with 18 bases between. There are 15 residues in the CDR3.

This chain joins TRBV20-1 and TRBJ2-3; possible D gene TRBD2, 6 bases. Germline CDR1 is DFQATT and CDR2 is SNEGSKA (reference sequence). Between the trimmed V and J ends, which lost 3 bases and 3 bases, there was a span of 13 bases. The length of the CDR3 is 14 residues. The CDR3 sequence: CSARTRDSTDTQYF. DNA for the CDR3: TGCAGTGCTAGGACTAGGGATTCTACAGATACGCAGTATTTT.

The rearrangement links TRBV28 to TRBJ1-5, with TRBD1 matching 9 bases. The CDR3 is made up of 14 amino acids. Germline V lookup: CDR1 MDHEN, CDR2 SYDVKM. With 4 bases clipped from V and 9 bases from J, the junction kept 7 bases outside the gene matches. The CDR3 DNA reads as TGTGCCAGCAGTTGGGACAGGGCCGATCGGCCCCAGCATTTT. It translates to CASSWDRADRPQHF.

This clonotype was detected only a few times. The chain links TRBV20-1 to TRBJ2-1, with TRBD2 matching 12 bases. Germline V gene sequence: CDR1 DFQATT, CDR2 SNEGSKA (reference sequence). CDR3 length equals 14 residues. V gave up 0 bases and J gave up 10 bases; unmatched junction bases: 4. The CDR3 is CSARDFTSGREQFF. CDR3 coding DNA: TGCAGTGCTAGAGATTTTACTAGCGGGAGGGAGCAGTTCTTC.

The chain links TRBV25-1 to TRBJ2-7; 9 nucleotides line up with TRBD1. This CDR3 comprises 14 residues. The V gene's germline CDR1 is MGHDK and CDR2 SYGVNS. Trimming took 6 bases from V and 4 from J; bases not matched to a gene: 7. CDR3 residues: CASRGGQGGYEQYF. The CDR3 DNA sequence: TGTGCCAGCAGGGGGGGACAGGGAGGATACGAGCAGTACTTC.

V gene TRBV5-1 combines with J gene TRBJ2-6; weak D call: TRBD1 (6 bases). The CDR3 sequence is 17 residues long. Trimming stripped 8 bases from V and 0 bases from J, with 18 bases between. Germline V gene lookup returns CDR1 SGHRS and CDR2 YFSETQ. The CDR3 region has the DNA TGCGCCAGTACCGCCGGGACATCGAGCTCTGGGGCCAACGTCCTGACTTTC. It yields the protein CASTAGTSSSGANVLTF. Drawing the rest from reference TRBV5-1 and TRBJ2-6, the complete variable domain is KAGVTQTPRYLIKTRGQQVTLSCSPISGHRSVSWYQQTPGQGLQFLFEYFSETQRNKGNFPGRFSGRQFSNSRSEMNVSTLELGDSALYLCASTAGTSSSGANVLTFGAGSRLTVL.

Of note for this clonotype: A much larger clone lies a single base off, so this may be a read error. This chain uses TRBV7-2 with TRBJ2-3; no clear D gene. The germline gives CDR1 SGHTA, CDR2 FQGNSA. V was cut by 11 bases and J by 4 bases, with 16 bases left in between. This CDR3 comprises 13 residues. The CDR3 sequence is CACTTRSADTQYF. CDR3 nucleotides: TGTGCCTGCACCACAAGGTCCGCAGATACGCAGTATTTT.

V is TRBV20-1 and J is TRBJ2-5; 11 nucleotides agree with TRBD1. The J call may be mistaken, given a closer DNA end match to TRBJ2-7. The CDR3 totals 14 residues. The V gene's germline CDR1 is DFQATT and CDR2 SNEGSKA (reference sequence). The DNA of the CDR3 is TGCAGTGCTAGACCTGGACAGGGGGCAAACGAGCAGTACTTC. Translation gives CSARPGQGANEQYF.

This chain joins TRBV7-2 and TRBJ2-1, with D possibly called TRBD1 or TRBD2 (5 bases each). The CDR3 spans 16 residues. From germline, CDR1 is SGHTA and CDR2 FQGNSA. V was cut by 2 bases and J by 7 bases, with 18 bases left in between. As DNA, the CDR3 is TGTGCCAGCAGCTTACAGGGAAGGTTAGAGGGGAATGAGCAGTTCTTC. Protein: CASSLQGRLEGNEQFF.

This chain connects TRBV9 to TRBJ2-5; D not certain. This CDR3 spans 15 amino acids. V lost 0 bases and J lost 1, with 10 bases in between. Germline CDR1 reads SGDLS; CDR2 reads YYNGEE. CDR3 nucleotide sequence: TGTGCCAGCAGCGTAGTAGGGATCCTCCAAGAGACCCAGTACTTC. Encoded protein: CASSVVGILQETQYF.

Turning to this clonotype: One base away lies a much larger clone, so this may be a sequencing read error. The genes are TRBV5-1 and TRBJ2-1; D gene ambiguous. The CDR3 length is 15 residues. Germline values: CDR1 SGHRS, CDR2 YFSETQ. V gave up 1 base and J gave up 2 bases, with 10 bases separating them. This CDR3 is CASSLIAGPYNEQFF. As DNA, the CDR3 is TGCGCCAGCAGCTTGATAGCAGGCCCCTACAATGAGCAGTTCTTC.

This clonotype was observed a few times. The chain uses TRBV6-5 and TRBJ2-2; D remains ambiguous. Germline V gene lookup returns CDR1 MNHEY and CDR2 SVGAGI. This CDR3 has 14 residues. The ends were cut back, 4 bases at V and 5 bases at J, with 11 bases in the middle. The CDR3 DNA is TGTGCCAGCAGTTCTAGACCTAGAACCGGGGAGCTGTTTTTT. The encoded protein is CASSSRPRTGELFF.

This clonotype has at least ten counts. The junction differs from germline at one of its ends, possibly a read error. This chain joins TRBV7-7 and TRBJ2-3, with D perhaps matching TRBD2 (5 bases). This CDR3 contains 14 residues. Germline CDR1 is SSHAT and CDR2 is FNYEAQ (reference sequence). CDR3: CASSLGGHTDTQYF. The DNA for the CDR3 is TGTGCTAGCAGCCTTGGAGGCCACACAGATACGCAGTATTTT.

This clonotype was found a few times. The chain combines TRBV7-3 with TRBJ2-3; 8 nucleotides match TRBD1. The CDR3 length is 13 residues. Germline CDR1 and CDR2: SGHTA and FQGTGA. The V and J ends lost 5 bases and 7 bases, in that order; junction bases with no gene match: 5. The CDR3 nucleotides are TGTGCCAGCAGCACGGACAGGGCATATACGCAGTATTTT. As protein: CASSTDRAYTQYF.

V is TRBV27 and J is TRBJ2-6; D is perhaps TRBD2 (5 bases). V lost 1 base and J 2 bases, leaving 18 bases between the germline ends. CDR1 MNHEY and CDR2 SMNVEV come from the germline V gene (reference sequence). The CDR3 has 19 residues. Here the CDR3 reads CASSLFPVGVEAGANVLTF. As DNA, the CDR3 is TGTGCCAGCAGTTTATTCCCGGTCGGGGTGGAGGCTGGGGCCAACGTCCTGACTTTC.

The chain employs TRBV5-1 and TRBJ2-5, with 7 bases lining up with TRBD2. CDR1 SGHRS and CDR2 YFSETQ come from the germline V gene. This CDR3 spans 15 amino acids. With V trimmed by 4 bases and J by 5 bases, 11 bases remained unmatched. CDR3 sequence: CASSGGGTYLETQYF. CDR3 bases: TGCGCCAGCAGCGGGGGAGGGACCTATTTGGAGACCCAGTACTTC. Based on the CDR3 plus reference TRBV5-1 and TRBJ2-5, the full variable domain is KAGVTQTPRYLIKTRGQQVTLSCSPISGHRSVSWYQQTPGQGLQFLFEYFSETQRNKGNFPGRFSGRQFSNSRSEMNVSTLELGDSALYLCASSGGGTYLETQYFGPGTRLLVL.

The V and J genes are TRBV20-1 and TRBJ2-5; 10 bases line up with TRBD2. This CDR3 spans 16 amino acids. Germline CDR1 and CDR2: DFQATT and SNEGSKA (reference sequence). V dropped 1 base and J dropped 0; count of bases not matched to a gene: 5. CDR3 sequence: CSARGSGRPYQETQYF. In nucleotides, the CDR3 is TGCAGTGCTAGAGGTAGCGGGAGGCCTTACCAAGAGACCCAGTACTTC.

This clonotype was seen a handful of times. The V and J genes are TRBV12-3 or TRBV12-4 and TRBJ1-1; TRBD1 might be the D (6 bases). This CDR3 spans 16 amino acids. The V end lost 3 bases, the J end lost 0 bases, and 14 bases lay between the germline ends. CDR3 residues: CASSLRVGDMNTEAFF. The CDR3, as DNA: TGTGCCAGCAGTTTGCGGGTTGGGGACATGAACACTGAAGCTTTCTTT.

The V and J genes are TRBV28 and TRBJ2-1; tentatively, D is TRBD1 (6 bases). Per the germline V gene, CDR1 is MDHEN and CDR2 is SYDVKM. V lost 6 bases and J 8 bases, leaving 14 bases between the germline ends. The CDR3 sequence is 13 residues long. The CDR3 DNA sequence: TGTGCCAGCAGGAACAGGGTCCGGTATGAGCAGTTCTTC. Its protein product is CASRNRVRYEQFF. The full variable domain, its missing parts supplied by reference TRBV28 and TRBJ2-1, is DVKVTQSSRYLVKRTGEKVFLECVQDMDHENMFWYRQDPGLGLRLIYFSYDVKMKEKGDIPEGYSVSREKKERFSLILESASTNQTSMYLCASRNRVRYEQFFGPGTRLTVL.